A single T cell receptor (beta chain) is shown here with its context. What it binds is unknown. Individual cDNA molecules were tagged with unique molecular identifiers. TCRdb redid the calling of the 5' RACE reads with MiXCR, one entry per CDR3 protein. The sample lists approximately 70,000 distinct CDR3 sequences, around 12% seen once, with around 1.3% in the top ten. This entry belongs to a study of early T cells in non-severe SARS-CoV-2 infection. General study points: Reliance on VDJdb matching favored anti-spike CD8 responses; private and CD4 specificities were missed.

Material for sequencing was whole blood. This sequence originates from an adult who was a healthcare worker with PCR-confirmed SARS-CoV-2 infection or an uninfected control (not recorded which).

The CDR3 region has the DNA TGTGCCAGCAGGGTGGACGTAGCGGGCTACACCTTC. This translates into CASRVDVAGYTF. The genes are TRBV2 and TRBJ1-2; D is unresolved. V was pared by 6 bases and J by 8 bases, with 13 bases between. The CDR3 has 12 amino acids. In germline, CDR1 is SNHLY, CDR2 FYNNEI.